This T cell receptor beta chain stems from a study of CD8 T cells in Susac syndrome. Blood CD8+ and CD4+ T cells underwent high-throughput TCR beta sequencing. Trimming took 1 base from V and 0 from J; bases not matched to a gene: 2. There are 16 residues in the CDR3. Germline assignment: CDR1 LNHDA and CDR2 SQIVND (reference sequence). RNA was extracted with the RNeasy kit, and a quantity of about 0.45 to 1 ug was reverse transcribed using random hexamers. TCRdb fed the immunoSEQ multiplex PCR reads into MiXCR, producing one record per CDR3 protein. The repertoire holds 130,000 to 150,000 distinct CDR3 sequences, with 94% as singletons.

The chain joins TRBV19 to TRBJ1-1; 10 nucleotides match TRBD1. Sequenced: CD8+ T cells from PBMCs. The sequence was obtained from a human donor in good health. CDR3 amino acids: CASSIGTGGMNTEAFF. The CDR3 DNA sequence: TGTGCCAGTAGTATAGGGACAGGGGGGATGAACACTGAAGCTTTCTTT.